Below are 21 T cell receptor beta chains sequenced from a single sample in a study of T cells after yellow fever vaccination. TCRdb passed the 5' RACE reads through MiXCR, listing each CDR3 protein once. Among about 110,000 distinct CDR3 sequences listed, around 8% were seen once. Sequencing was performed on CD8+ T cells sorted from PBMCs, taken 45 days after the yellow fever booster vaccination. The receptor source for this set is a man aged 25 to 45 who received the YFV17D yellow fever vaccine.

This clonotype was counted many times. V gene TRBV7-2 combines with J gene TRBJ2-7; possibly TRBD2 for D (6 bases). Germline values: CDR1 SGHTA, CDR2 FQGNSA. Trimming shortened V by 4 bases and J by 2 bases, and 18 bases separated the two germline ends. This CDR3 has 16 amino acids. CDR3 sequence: CASSYTPGLSPYEQYF. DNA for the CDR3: TGTGCCAGCAGCTACACACCGGGACTTTCGCCCTACGAGCAGTACTTC.

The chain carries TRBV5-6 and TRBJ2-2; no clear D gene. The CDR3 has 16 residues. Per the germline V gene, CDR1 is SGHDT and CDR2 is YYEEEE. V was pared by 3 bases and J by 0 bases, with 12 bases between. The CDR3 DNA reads TGTGCCAGCAGCTCCTTTCGGTCCGCGAACACCGGGGAGCTGTTTTTT. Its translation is CASSSFRSANTGELFF.

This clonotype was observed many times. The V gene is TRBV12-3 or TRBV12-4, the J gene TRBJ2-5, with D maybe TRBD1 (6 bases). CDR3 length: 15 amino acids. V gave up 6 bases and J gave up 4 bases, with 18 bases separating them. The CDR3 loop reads CASSPPGPRGETQYF. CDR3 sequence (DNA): TGTGCCAGCAGCCCGCCGGGACCCAGGGGAGAGACCCAGTACTTC.

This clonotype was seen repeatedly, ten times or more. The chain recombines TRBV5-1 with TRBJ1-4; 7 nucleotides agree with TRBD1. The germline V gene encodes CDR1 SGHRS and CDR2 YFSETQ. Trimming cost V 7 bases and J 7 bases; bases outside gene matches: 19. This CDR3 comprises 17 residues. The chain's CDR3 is CASAIGIRDSQVEKLFF. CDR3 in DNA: TGCGCCAGCGCGATTGGAATCCGGGACAGCCAAGTTGAAAAACTGTTTTTT.

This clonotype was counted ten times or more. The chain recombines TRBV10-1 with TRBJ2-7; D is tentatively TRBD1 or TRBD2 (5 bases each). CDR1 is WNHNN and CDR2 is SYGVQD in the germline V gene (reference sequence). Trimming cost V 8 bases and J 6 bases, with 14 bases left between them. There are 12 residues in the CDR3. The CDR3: CASGGNGVEQYF. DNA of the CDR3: TGCGCCAGCGGGGGTAACGGGGTCGAGCAGTACTTC.

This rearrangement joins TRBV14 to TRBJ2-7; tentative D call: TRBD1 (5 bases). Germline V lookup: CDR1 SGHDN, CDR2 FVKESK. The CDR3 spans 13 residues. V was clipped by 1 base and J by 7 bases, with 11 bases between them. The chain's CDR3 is CASSQGGPREQYF. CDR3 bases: TGTGCCAGCAGCCAAGGGGGCCCTAGAGAGCAGTACTTC.

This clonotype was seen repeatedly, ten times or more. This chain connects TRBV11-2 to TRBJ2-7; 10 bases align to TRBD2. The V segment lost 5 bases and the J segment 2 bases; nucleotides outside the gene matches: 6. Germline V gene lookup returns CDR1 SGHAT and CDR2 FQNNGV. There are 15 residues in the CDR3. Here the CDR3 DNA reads TGTGCCAGCAGCGTAGCTAGCGGGAGCACCTACGAGCAGTACTTC. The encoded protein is CASSVASGSTYEQYF. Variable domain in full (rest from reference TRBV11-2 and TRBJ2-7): EAGVAQSPRYKIIEKRQSVAFWCNPISGHATLYWYQQILGQGPKLLIQFQNNGVVDDSQLPKDRFSAERLKGVDSTLKIQPAKLEDSAVYLCASSVASGSTYEQYFGPGTRLTVT.

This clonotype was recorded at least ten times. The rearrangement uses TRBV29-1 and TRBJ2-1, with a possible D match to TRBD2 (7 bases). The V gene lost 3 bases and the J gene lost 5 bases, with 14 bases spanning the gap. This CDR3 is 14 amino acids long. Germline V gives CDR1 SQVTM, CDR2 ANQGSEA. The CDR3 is CSVDEGGGNNEQFF. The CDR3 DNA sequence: TGCAGCGTTGATGAAGGGGGGGGTAACAATGAGCAGTTCTTC.

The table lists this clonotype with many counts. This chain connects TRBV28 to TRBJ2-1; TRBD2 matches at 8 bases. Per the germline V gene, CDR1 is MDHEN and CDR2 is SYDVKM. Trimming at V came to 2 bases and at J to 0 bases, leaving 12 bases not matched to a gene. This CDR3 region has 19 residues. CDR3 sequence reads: CASSLMWRLAGSSYNEQFF. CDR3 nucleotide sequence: TGTGCCAGCAGTTTAATGTGGAGGCTAGCGGGTTCCTCCTACAATGAGCAGTTCTTC.

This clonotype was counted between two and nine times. The CDR3, as DNA: TGTGCCAGCAGCGAGGTCATGAACACTGAAGCTTTCTTT. Translation: CASSEVMNTEAFF. The rearrangement uses TRBV7-3 and TRBJ1-1; D unclear. The CDR3 runs 13 residues. Trimming took 5 bases from V and 0 from J, leaving 7 bases between them. Germline assignment: CDR1 SGHTA and CDR2 FQGTGA.

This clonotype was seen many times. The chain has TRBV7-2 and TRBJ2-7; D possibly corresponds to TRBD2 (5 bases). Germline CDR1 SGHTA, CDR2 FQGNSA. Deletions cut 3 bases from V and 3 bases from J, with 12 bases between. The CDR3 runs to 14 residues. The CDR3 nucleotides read TGTGCCAGCAGCTTTGGGAGCGGAAACTACGAGCAGTACTTC. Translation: CASSFGSGNYEQYF.

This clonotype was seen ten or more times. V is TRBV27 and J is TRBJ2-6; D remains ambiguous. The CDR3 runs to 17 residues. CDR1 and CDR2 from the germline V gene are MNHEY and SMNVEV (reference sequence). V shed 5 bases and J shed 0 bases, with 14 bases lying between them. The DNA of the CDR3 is TGTGCCAGCAGTCTGGCAGGTCCAGGCTCTGGGGCCAACGTCCTGACTTTC. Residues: CASSLAGPGSGANVLTF.

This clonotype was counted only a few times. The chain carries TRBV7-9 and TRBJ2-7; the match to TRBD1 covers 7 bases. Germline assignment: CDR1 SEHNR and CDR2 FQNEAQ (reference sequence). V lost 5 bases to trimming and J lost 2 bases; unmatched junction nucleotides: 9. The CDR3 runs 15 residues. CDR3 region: CASSPYRGSPYEQYF. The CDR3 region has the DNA TGTGCCAGCAGCCCCTACAGGGGTTCACCCTACGAGCAGTACTTC. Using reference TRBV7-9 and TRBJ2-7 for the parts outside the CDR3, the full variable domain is DTGVSQNPRHKITKRGQNVTFRCDPISEHNRLYWYRQTLGQGPEFLTYFQNEAQLEKSRLLSDRFSAERPKGSFSTLEIQRTEQGDSAMYLCASSPYRGSPYEQYFGPGTRLTVT.

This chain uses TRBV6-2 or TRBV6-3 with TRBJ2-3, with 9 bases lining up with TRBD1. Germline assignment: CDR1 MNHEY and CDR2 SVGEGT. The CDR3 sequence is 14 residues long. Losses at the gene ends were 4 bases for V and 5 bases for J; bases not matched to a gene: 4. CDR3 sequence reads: CASSFTTGGDTQYF. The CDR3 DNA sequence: TGTGCCAGCAGTTTCACGACAGGGGGAGATACGCAGTATTTT.

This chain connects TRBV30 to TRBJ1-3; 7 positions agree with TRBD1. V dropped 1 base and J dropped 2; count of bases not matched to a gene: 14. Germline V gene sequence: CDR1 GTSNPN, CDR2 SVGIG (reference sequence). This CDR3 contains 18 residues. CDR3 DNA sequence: TGTGCCTGGAGTGACCCCACCGGGACAGCCCCTCCTGGAAACACCATATATTTT. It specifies CAWSDPTGTAPPGNTIYF.

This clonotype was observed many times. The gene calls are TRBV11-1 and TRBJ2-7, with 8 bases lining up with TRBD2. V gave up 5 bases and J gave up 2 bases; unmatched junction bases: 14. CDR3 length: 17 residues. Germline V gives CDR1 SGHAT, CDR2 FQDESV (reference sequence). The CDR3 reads CASSDLGLAYEPYEQYF. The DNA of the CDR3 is TGTGCCAGCAGCGACTTAGGACTAGCCTACGAGCCCTACGAGCAGTACTTC.

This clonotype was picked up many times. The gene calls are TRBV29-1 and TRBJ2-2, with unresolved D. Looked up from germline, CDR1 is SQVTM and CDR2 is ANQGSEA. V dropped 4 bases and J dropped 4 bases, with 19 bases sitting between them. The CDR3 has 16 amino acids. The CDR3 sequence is CSVVGVSNLPTGELFF. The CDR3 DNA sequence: TGCAGCGTTGTTGGTGTTAGCAACCTTCCCACCGGGGAGCTGTTTTTT.

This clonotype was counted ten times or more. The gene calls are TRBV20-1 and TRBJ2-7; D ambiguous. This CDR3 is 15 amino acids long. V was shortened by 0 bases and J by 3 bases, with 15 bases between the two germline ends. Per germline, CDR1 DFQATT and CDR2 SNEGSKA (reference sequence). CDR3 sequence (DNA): TGCAGTGCTAGAGATGAGCCGTCAAGAGGCTACGAGCAGTACTTC. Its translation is CSARDEPSRGYEQYF.

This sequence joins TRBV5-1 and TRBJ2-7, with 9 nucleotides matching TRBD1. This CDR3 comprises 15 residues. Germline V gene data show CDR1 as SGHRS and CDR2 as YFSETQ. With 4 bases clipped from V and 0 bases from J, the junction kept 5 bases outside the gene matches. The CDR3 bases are TGCGCCAGCAGCACCGGGACAGGGAGCTCCTACGAGCAGTACTTC. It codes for CASSTGTGSSYEQYF.

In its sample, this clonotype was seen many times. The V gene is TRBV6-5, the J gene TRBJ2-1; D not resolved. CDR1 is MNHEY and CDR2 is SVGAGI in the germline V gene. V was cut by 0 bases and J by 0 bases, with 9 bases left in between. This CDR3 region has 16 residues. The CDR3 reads CASSYSKPSSYNEQFF. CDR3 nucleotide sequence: TGTGCCAGCAGTTACTCGAAACCTAGCTCCTACAATGAGCAGTTCTTC.

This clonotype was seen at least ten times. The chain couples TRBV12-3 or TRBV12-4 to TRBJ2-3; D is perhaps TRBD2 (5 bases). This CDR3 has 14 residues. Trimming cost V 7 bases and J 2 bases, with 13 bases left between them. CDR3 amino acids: CASTAGLPTDTQYF. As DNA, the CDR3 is TGTGCCAGCACCGCGGGTCTCCCCACAGATACGCAGTATTTT.